The source of this TCR beta chain is a study of T cells in Graves' hyperthyroidism and ophthalmopathy. RNA transcripts were the template for amplifying TCR beta CDR3 regions. HTBI primers were employed in a first-round RT-PCR of the TCR CDR3. A single record per CDR3 protein comes from TCRdb applying MiXCR to the multiplex PCR reads. This table has hundreds of thousands of distinct CDR3 sequences, 22% appearing once. Germline assignment: CDR1 SGHNT and CDR2 YYREEE (reference sequence). V lost 0 bases, J lost 7 bases, and 6 bases stayed unmatched. The CDR3 is 14 amino acids. The chain recombines TRBV5-4 with TRBJ1-1; 7 bases are shared with TRBD1. This TCR was recovered from a woman between 70 and 85 years old with Graves' ophthalmopathy. Sequencing was carried out using blood. The CDR3 region is CASSLARGEDEAFF. CDR3 in DNA: TGTGCCAGCAGCTTGGCCAGGGGGGAAGATGAAGCTTTCTTT.